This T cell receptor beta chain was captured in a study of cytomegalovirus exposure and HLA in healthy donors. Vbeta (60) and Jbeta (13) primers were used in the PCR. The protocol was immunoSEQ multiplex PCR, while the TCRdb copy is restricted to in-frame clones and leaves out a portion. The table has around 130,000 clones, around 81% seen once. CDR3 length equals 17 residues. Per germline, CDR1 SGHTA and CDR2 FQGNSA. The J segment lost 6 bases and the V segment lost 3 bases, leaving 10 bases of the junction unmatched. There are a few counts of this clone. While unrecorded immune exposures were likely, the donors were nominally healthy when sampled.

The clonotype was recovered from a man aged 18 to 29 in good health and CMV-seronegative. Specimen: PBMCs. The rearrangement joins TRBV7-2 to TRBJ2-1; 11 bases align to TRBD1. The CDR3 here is CASSLGGTGGGFNEQFF. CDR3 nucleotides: TGTGCCAGCAGCTTGGGGGGGACAGGGGGGGGATTCAATGAGCAGTTCTTC.